The 18 T cell receptor beta chains below all came from one sample that was sequenced in a study of breast tumors, draining lymph nodes, adjacent tissues. Breast cancer patients provided tissue from their axillary draining lymph nodes. TCRdb passed the multiplex PCR reads through MiXCR, listing each CDR3 protein once. The repertoire holds around 230,000 distinct CDR3 sequences, with roughly 30% as singletons. Sequencing was carried out using axillary lymph node tissue. The receptors come from a female donor with breast cancer. Some clones in this sample may be carry-over from other donors' samples.

This clonotype was detected a few times. J is TRBJ1-1 and V is TRBV11-2, with no clear D. The CDR3 sequence is 11 residues long. V lost 2 bases and J lost 8, with 6 bases in between. CDR1 is SGHAT and CDR2 is FQNNGV in the germline V gene. CDR3 DNA sequence: TGTGCCAGCAGCTTAAAATGGGAAGCTTTCTTT. It encodes CASSLKWEAFF.

This clonotype was seen ten or more times. The gene calls are TRBV24-1 and TRBJ2-1, with TRBD1 matching 7 bases. Germline V CDR1 and CDR2: KGHDR, SFDVKD. This CDR3 contains 17 residues. V lost 2 bases, J lost 5 bases, and 11 bases stayed unmatched. The CDR3 here is CATSDSLIGTAHNEQFF. CDR3 bases: TGTGCCACCAGTGATTCGCTCATAGGGACAGCTCACAATGAGCAGTTCTTC.

This clonotype was counted between two and nine times. The rearrangement joins TRBV19 to TRBJ1-2; D ambiguous. The CDR3 is 12 amino acids. The V end was cut by 6 bases, the J end by 12 bases, with 17 bases between. CDR1 and CDR2 (germline): LNHDA, SQIVND (reference sequence). The CDR3 is CASRRERDGNTF. CDR3 DNA sequence: TGTGCCAGTAGGCGGGAGCGGGATGGTAACACCTTC. Full variable domain (missing parts from reference TRBV19 and TRBJ1-2): DGGITQSPKYLFRKEGQNVTLSCEQNLNHDAMYWYRQDPGQGLRLIYYSQIVNDFQKGDIAEGYSVSREKKESFPLTVTSAQKNPTAFYLCASRRERDGNTFGSGTRLTVV.

As to this clonotype: The junction does not match germline at one end; this may be a read error. The chain carries TRBV5-6 and TRBJ2-3; D might be TRBD2 (6 bases). CDR1 is SGHDT and CDR2 is YYEEEE in the germline V gene. The CDR3 loop spans 12 amino acids. CDR3 protein: CASSLDRTKNAF. CDR3 DNA sequence: TGTGCCAGCAGCTTGGACAGGACTAAGAATGCATTT.

This clonotype was counted many times. This sequence joins TRBV14 and TRBJ1-2; D call uncertain. V dropped 0 bases and J dropped 4 bases, with 12 bases sitting between them. Germline assignment: CDR1 SGHDN and CDR2 FVKESK. This CDR3 is built from 15 residues. Written as DNA, the CDR3 is TGTGCCAGCAGCCAAGATCGGGTATCCCTCTATGGCTACACCTTC. Protein: CASSQDRVSLYGYTF.

Details on this clonotype: This sequence may be a read error, since a much larger clone differs from it by one base. The chain carries TRBV12-3 or TRBV12-4 and TRBJ1-3; D is unresolved. The CDR3 extends over 14 amino acids. Between the trimmed V and J ends, which lost 7 bases and 4 bases, there was a span of 14 bases. In nucleotides, the CDR3 is TGTGCCAGCATGATCCCCGGGTCCGGAAACACCATATATTTT. Its protein product is CASMIPGSGNTIYF.

This chain joins TRBV29-1 and TRBJ2-7, with 11 bases aligning to TRBD1. Looked up from germline, CDR1 is SQVTM and CDR2 is ANQGSEA. CDR3 length: 13 amino acids. Written as DNA, the CDR3 is TGCAGTTACGGGACAGGGGGCTCCTACGAGCAGTACTTC. Protein product: CSYGTGGSYEQYF.

With regard to this clonotype: A much larger clone is a single base away; this may be a read error. V gene TRBV10-1 combines with J gene TRBJ2-5; weak D call: TRBD2 (5 bases). CDR3 length: 14 amino acids. V gave up 4 bases and J gave up 7 bases, with 16 bases separating them. Germline values: CDR1 WNHNN, CDR2 SYGVQD (reference sequence). The CDR3 DNA follows: TGCGCCAGCAGTGTACGGCAGGAGGTGGGGACCCAGTACTTC. Translated: CASSVRQEVGTQYF.

This clonotype was detected only a few times. The chain employs TRBV5-8 and TRBJ2-7; TRBD2 agrees at 11 bases. CDR1 is SGHTS and CDR2 is YDEGEE in the germline V gene. The trim removed 4 bases at V and 3 bases at J, leaving 9 bases unmatched. The length of the CDR3 is 16 residues. The CDR3 sequence is CASSPTSGSLIYEQYF. The CDR3 DNA reads as TGTGCCAGCAGCCCCACTAGCGGGAGTTTAATCTACGAGCAGTACTTC.

V usage is TRBV2 and J usage is TRBJ2-2; 7 bases are shared with TRBD1. The V gene end was trimmed by 3 bases and the J gene end by 4 bases; junction bases not matched to a gene: 5. Germline loops: CDR1 SNHLY, CDR2 FYNNEI. This CDR3 comprises 15 residues. In nucleotides, the CDR3 is TGTGCCAGCAGTGATCCGGGACAGAGCACCGGGGAGCTGTTTTTT. Residues: CASSDPGQSTGELFF.

This clonotype was picked up many times. Compared with germline, one end of the junction differs, possibly owing to a read error. V usage is TRBV6-6 and J usage is TRBJ2-3, with D unclear. The CDR3 length is 12 residues. Germline CDR1 is MNHNY and CDR2 is SVGAGI (reference sequence). For the CDR3, the DNA is TGTGCCAGCAGTCACTCGATTGATACGCAGTATTTT. Translation: CASSHSIDTQYF.

At least ten counts were recorded for this clonotype. The V and J genes are TRBV20-1 and TRBJ2-3; D perhaps matches TRBD1 (5 bases). The CDR3 sequence is 14 residues long. V was clipped by 0 bases and J by 6 bases, with 13 bases between them. Germline CDR1 is DFQATT and CDR2 is SNEGSKA (reference sequence). CDR3 region: CSARDREQVDTQYF. DNA of the CDR3: TGCAGTGCTAGAGATAGGGAACAGGTGGATACGCAGTATTTT.

This clonotype was picked up many times. V usage is TRBV6-1 and J usage is TRBJ1-6; possible D gene TRBD1, 5 bases. The CDR3 is 16 amino acids. Germline assignment: CDR1 MNHNS and CDR2 SASEGT. Trimming cost V 7 bases and J 7 bases, with 20 bases left between them. CDR3 in DNA: TGTGCCAGCATTCCGGGGCTTTCAAGGAGCAATTCACCCCTCCACTTT. Its protein product is CASIPGLSRSNSPLHF.

In its sample, this clonotype was seen many times. This chain connects TRBV7-2 to TRBJ2-1, with 10 positions matching TRBD2. The CDR3 consists of 16 residues. Germline loops: CDR1 SGHTA, CDR2 FQGNSA. The V and J ends lost 5 bases and 5 bases, in that order; junction bases with no gene match: 9. The CDR3 nucleotides read TGTGCCAGCAGCCTAGAACGGACTAGCGGCCACAATGAGCAGTTCTTC. Translation gives CASSLERTSGHNEQFF.

This chain connects TRBV20-1 to TRBJ1-1, with 7 positions matching TRBD1. The CDR3 is 14 residues long. Germline CDR1 and CDR2: DFQATT and SNEGSKA (reference sequence). The junction had 8 bases not matched to a gene; V was cut back by 6 bases and J by 1 base. In DNA form, the CDR3 reads TGCAGTGCCAAACCGGACAGGTCGAACACTGAAGCTTTCTTT. Protein: CSAKPDRSNTEAFF.

V usage is TRBV7-9 and J usage is TRBJ2-7; unclear D gene. The V end was cut by 2 bases, the J end by 1 base, with 15 bases between. Germline lookup yields CDR1 SEHNR and CDR2 FQNEAQ (reference sequence). The CDR3 has 16 amino acids. This chain's CDR3 is CASSLRGGSGSYEQYF. Written as DNA, the CDR3 is TGTGCCAGCAGCTTAAGAGGCGGCAGTGGATCCTACGAGCAGTACTTC.

The chain is built from TRBV4-1 and TRBJ1-2; 9 nucleotides line up with TRBD1. CDR3 size: 14 residues. The germline gives CDR1 MGHRA, CDR2 YSYEKL. The junction had 4 bases not matched to a gene; V was cut back by 4 bases and J by 4 bases. CDR3 in DNA: TGCGCCAGCAGCCGGACAGGGGAGGGCTATGGCTACACCTTC. This sequence encodes CASSRTGEGYGYTF.

This clonotype turned up a few times. V gene TRBV19 combines with J gene TRBJ1-1; 7 positions match TRBD1. The germline gives CDR1 LNHDA, CDR2 SQIVND (reference sequence). V gave up 8 bases and J gave up 1 base; unmatched junction bases: 10. CDR3 length: 15 residues. CDR3 nucleotides: TGTGCCAGTCTCCCCCAGGGGGGGGGGAACACTGAAGCTTTCTTT. As protein: CASLPQGGGNTEAFF.